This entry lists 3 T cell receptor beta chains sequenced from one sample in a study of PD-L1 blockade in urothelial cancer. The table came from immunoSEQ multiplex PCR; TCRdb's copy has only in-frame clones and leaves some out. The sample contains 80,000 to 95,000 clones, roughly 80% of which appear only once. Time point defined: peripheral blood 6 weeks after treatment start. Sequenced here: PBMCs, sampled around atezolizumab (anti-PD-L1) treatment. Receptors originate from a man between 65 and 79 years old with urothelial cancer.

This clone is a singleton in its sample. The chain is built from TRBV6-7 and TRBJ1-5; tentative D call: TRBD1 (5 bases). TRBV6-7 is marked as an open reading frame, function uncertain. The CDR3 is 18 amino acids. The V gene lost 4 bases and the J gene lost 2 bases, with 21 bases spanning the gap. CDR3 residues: CASSLGADITVGNQPQHF. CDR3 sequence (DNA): TGTGCCAGCAGTTTAGGGGCAGACATAACTGTGGGCAATCAGCCCCAGCATTTT.

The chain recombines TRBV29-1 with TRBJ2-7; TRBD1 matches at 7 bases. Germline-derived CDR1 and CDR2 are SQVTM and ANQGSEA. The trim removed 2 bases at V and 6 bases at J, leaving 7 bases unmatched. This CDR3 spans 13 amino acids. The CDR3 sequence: CSVELGAGGEQYF. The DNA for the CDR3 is TGCAGCGTTGAACTGGGGGCAGGGGGCGAGCAGTACTTC.

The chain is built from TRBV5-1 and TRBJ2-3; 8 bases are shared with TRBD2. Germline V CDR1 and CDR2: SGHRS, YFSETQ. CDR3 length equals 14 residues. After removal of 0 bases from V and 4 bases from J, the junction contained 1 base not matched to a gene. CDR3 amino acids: CASSLELAADTQYF. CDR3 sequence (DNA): TGCGCCAGCAGCTTGGAACTAGCGGCAGATACGCAGTATTTT. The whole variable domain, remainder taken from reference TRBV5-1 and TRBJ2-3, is KAGVTQTPRYLIKTRGQQVTLSCSPISGHRSVSWYQQTPGQGLQFLFEYFSETQRNKGNFPGRFSGRQFSNSRSEMNVSTLELGDSALYLCASSLELAADTQYFGPGTRLTVL.